This paragraph covers one T cell receptor (beta chain) sequence. This clonotype was seen a handful of times. Its antigen is still unknown. Per-base qualities were not stored, and no clone one base away is much larger. The sample was run on an Illumina HiSeq 1500. TCRdb reanalyzed the raw reads on its own, using fastp at Q25 for trimming and MiXCR for clone calling, and kept in-frame beta chains. Under each unique CDR3 protein, matching rows form one entry showing the most common genes and DNA. The sample includes around 450,000 distinct CDR3 sequences, with 30% to 40% observed a single time. The ten largest clones capture around 13% of the sample. These data come from a study of T cell repertoires in cytomegalovirus infection (dated by TCRdb to between 2018 and 2020). Background on the whole study: Donor HLA type was relevant to the analysis, because carriage of CMV infection together with the matching HLA type was indicated by public TCR beta signatures.

Counted from cysteine to phenylalanine, this CDR3 has 14 amino acids. Only CDR3 DNA is held: 42 bases, read in frame from base 1. Germline trimming amounts to 8 bases on V and 6 bases on J, with 8 as the count of junction bases outside the gene matches. Broad study findings and their caveats: The ex vivo response was dominated by HLA-C-restricted CMV-specific TCR beta clonotypes, which also provided the single most frequent clonotype in two of eight donors. In both this cohort and an independent roughly 350-donor cohort, the cumulative frequency of public TCR beta family members distinguished carriers of CMV infection plus the relevant HLA type.

Sequencing was done on a sample of PBMCs. Recombination joined TRBV5-3 with TRBJ2-3, and TRBD1 matches 11 of the central bases. TRBV5-3 qualifies as an ORF whose function is uncertain. The receptor comes from a human donor in good health (CMV status not recorded). Some clones in this sample may be carry-over from other donors' samples. DNA sequence: TGTGCCAGCAGCCCGGACAGGGGGCGGGATACGCAGTATTTT. The resulting protein is CASSPDRGRDTQYF.